This entry features one T cell receptor (beta chain) sequence. Its target is not known. Clones were sequenced by immunoSEQ multiplex PCR, and TCRdb holds only the in-frame ones, with some missing. The table lists fewer than 400,000 clones, roughly 88% of them singletons. This entry belongs to a study of cytomegalovirus exposure and HLA in healthy donors. Study observations and caveats: Most TCR sequences proved rare, with some public TCRs found in many donors. The tendency of first-cohort TCR clusters to co-occur in the 120 or so validation repertoires emerged from a later analysis. In vitro assays verified that a few CMV-associated chains recognized CMV antigens specifically. As was reported, the classifier diagnosed cytomegalovirus status with high specificity and sensitivity.

The CDR3 spans 15 residues. V lost 8 bases and J lost 3; bases outside the gene matches: 10. Germline CDR1 reads MNHNS; CDR2 reads SASEGT. The source is a man aged 25-45 years in good health and CMV-seronegative. V gene TRBV6-1 combines with J gene TRBJ2-7; TRBD1 aligns across 10 bases. Sequencing was performed on PBMCs. The CDR3 is CASGGTGVFFYEQYF. CDR3 sequence (DNA): TGTGCCAGCGGGGGGACAGGGGTATTCTTCTACGAGCAGTACTTC.